Following are 25 T cell receptor beta chains from one sample sequenced in a study of shared clonotypes between healthy human individuals. Naive CD8 cells comprised CD45RO-negative, CCR7-positively selected cells, excluding terminally differentiated effector memory CD45RA+ cells. Clones were read by immunoSEQ multiplex PCR, and TCRdb kept only the in-frame ones, dropping some. The profile shows about 680,000 clones, about 92% of them singletons. Sequenced sample: naive CD8+ T cells sorted from blood. All receptors come from a young man in good health.

This rearrangement joins TRBV7-9 to TRBJ2-7, with D unclear. Trimming pared 3 bases from V and 9 bases from J, leaving 12 bases between. CDR1 is SEHNR, CDR2 FQNEAQ, per germline (reference sequence). This CDR3 contains 12 residues. CDR3 loop: CASSFRDELQYF. In DNA form, the CDR3 reads TGTGCCAGCAGCTTTAGAGACGAATTGCAGTACTTC.

The chain has TRBV10-3 and TRBJ2-7; 14 positions agree with TRBD2. Per the germline V gene, CDR1 is ENHRY and CDR2 is SYGVKD. The J segment lost 6 bases and the V segment lost 6 bases, leaving 4 bases of the junction unmatched. CDR3 size: 14 residues. CDR3 residues: CAIRAGTSGSEQYF. The CDR3 coding sequence is TGTGCCATCAGAGCCGGGACTAGCGGGAGCGAGCAGTACTTC.

V usage is TRBV28 and J usage is TRBJ1-5, with D hard to call. The germline gives CDR1 MDHEN, CDR2 SYDVKM. This CDR3 is 17 amino acids long. Trimming took 3 bases from V and 3 from J, leaving 18 bases between them. The CDR3: CASSLPPYESPNQPQHF. CDR3 nucleotides: TGTGCCAGCAGTTTGCCCCCATATGAGTCCCCCAATCAGCCCCAGCATTTT.

This clone was detected once. The chain carries TRBV28 and TRBJ1-5; D is uncertain. With 11 bases removed from V and 1 base from J, the gap between germline ends came to 12 bases. The germline gives CDR1 MDHEN, CDR2 SYDVKM. CDR3 size: 13 residues. The CDR3 reads CACGQFSNQPQHF. The DNA for the CDR3 is TGTGCCTGCGGGCAGTTCAGCAATCAGCCCCAGCATTTT.

The J gene is TRBJ2-2, the V gene TRBV30; the D gene is possibly TRBD1 (5 bases). Trimming stripped 6 bases from V and 4 bases from J, with 9 bases between. The CDR3 is 12 amino acids. Germline CDR1 is GTSNPN and CDR2 is SVGIG (reference sequence). This CDR3 reads CACYDSTGELFF. For the CDR3, the DNA is TGTGCCTGTTATGACAGCACCGGGGAGCTGTTTTTT.

The gene calls are TRBV5-1 and TRBJ2-7; D uncertain. The CDR3 is 13 residues long. Germline-derived CDR1 and CDR2 are SGHRS and YFSETQ. V was shortened by 1 base and J by 2 bases, with 7 bases between the two germline ends. The CDR3: CASSLYVAYEQYF. The CDR3 DNA sequence: TGCGCCAGCAGCTTGTACGTCGCCTACGAGCAGTACTTC.

A note on this clone: One junction end disagrees with the germline gene, perhaps due to a read error. J is TRBJ2-7 and V is TRBV6-1, with D perhaps assigned TRBD1 or TRBD2 (5 bases each). CDR1 is MNHNS and CDR2 is SASEGT in the germline V gene. The CDR3 loop spans 13 amino acids. This chain's CDR3 is CTSSGTGLWEQYF. The DNA of the CDR3 is TGTACCAGCAGTGGGACGGGGCTCTGGGAGCAGTACTTC.

J is TRBJ2-5 and V is TRBV7-3; 7 bases map to TRBD2. V was pared by 2 bases and J by 5 bases, with 8 bases of the junction left unmatched. The CDR3 is made up of 15 amino acids. Germline lookup yields CDR1 SGHTA and CDR2 FQGTGA. The CDR3 region is CASSLSSGVGETQYF. For the CDR3, the DNA is TGTGCCAGCAGCTTATCCAGCGGGGTCGGTGAGACCCAGTACTTC.

V usage is TRBV4-1 and J usage is TRBJ2-7; 10 bases agree with TRBD2. V lost 1 base and J lost 3; bases outside the gene matches: 9. Germline V gene sequence: CDR1 MGHRA, CDR2 YSYEKL. The CDR3 totals 17 residues. The CDR3 DNA is TGCGCCAGCAGCCAAGTGGCTAGCGGGAGCTCTGTCTACGAGCAGTACTTC. Amino acids: CASSQVASGSSVYEQYF.

Note on this clone: The same CDR3 arises from other DNA sequences in this sample as well. The chain carries TRBV9 and TRBJ2-7; D possibly corresponds to TRBD2 (6 bases). CDR3 length equals 14 residues. Germline-derived CDR1 and CDR2 are SGDLS and YYNGEE. Trimming removed 0 bases at V and 4 bases at J, with 11 bases between. The DNA of the CDR3 is TGTGCCAGCAGCGTAGGTGGGAGCGGGTACGAGCAGTACTTC. Translated, it gives CASSVGGSGYEQYF.

The chain recombines TRBV27 with TRBJ2-3, with D perhaps TRBD2 (5 bases). CDR3 size: 12 residues. Per germline, CDR1 MNHEY and CDR2 SMNVEV (reference sequence). Deletions cut 5 bases from V and 6 bases from J, with 9 bases between. The DNA for the CDR3 is TGTGCCAGCAGTGCGAGGAGGGATACGCAGTATTTT. This sequence encodes CASSARRDTQYF.

This chain joins TRBV18 and TRBJ2-7; 7 nucleotides match TRBD1. With 10 bases clipped from V and 3 bases from J, the junction kept 9 bases outside the gene matches. This CDR3 has 13 amino acids. Per germline, CDR1 KGHSH and CDR2 LQKENI. The CDR3 region is CATGDRENYEQYF. CDR3 sequence (DNA): TGTGCCACCGGAGACAGGGAGAACTACGAGCAGTACTTC.

This chain uses TRBV19 with TRBJ2-2; 11 bases match TRBD2. Germline-derived CDR1 and CDR2 are LNHDA and SQIVND (reference sequence). J gave up 6 bases and V 3 bases, and 9 bases lay outside the gene matches. There are 17 residues in the CDR3. CDR3 sequence: CASSIPTSGRISGELFF. In nucleotides, the CDR3 is TGTGCCAGTAGTATTCCCACTAGCGGGAGAATATCCGGGGAGCTGTTTTTT. Complete variable domain (other parts from reference TRBV19 and TRBJ2-2): DGGITQSPKYLFRKEGQNVTLSCEQNLNHDAMYWYRQDPGQGLRLIYYSQIVNDFQKGDIAEGYSVSREKKESFPLTVTSAQKNPTAFYLCASSIPTSGRISGELFFGEGSRLTVL.

The V gene is TRBV7-9, the J gene TRBJ1-2; no definite D call. The CDR3 totals 17 residues. V lost 5 bases and J lost 2, with 21 bases in between. In germline, CDR1 is SEHNR, CDR2 FQNEAQ (reference sequence). CDR3 coding DNA: TGTGCCAGCAGCCCTCCCCCTATGATGGGAGCCAACTATGGCTACACCTTC. It yields the protein CASSPPPMMGANYGYTF.

This clone has more than one count but fewer than ten. This sequence joins TRBV29-1 and TRBJ1-2, with TRBD1 as a possible D gene (5 bases). Germline V gene data show CDR1 as SQVTM and CDR2 as ANQGSEA. Trimming left V 5 bases short and J 3 bases short, with 16 bases between. This CDR3 spans 14 amino acids. CDR3 in amino acids: CSVLSAGRDYGYTF. The CDR3 coding sequence is TGCAGCGTTCTATCGGCAGGGAGGGACTATGGCTACACCTTC.

The J gene is TRBJ1-1, the V gene TRBV7-3; D is unresolved. V gave up 5 bases and J gave up 1 base, with 8 bases separating them. The germline V gene encodes CDR1 SGHTA and CDR2 FQGTGA. The CDR3 is made up of 13 amino acids. CDR3 protein: CASSLAPNTEAFF. Here the CDR3 DNA reads TGTGCCAGCAGCCTAGCCCCGAACACTGAAGCTTTCTTT. Full variable domain (missing parts from reference TRBV7-3 and TRBJ1-1): GAGVSQTPSNKVTEKGKYVELRCDPISGHTALYWYRQSLGQGPEFLIYFQGTGAADDSGLPNDRFFAVRPEGSVSTLKIQRTERGDSAVYLCASSLAPNTEAFFGQGTRLTVV.

The rearrangement links TRBV5-1 to TRBJ2-7, with 8 bases fitting TRBD1. Germline CDR1 is SGHRS and CDR2 is YFSETQ. The J segment lost 4 bases and the V segment lost 4 bases, leaving 10 bases of the junction unmatched. The CDR3 loop spans 15 amino acids. For the CDR3, the DNA is TGCGCCAGCAGCCTGGTACAGGGGGTGTTATACGAGCAGTACTTC. This codes for CASSLVQGVLYEQYF.

This chain connects TRBV28 to TRBJ2-2; D gene uncertain. The germline V gene encodes CDR1 MDHEN and CDR2 SYDVKM. The germline V and J ends were trimmed by 0 bases and 1 base, with 12 bases remaining between them. The CDR3 spans 17 residues. CDR3 loop: CASSLWPSGGNTGELFF. In nucleotides, the CDR3 is TGTGCCAGCAGTTTATGGCCGTCCGGCGGGAACACCGGGGAGCTGTTTTTT.

This clone appeared once. This chain connects TRBV5-8 to TRBJ1-1; TRBD1 matches 7 bases. Germline CDR1 reads SGHTS; CDR2 reads YDEGEE. Trimming took 10 bases from V and 5 from J; bases not matched to a gene: 14. The CDR3 contains 14 residues. CDR3: CAGLQQGWGTEAFF. CDR3 DNA: TGTGCCGGTTTGCAACAGGGGTGGGGGACTGAAGCTTTCTTT.

This chain joins TRBV5-6 and TRBJ2-7; D is perhaps TRBD2 (6 bases). Trimming took off 1 base at V and 2 bases at J, with 13 bases between the two ends. Germline values: CDR1 SGHDT, CDR2 YYEEEE. The CDR3 is 15 amino acids. The CDR3 DNA follows: TGTGCCAGCAGCTTGCGGAAGCGGGCCACCTACGAGCAGTACTTC. It specifies CASSLRKRATYEQYF.

This rearrangement joins TRBV9 to TRBJ2-5; the match to TRBD1 covers 8 bases. CDR3 length: 14 residues. J lost 3 bases, V lost 3 bases, and 4 bases had no gene match. In germline, CDR1 is SGDLS, CDR2 YYNGEE. This CDR3 reads CASSETGGKETQYF. In DNA form, the CDR3 reads TGTGCCAGCAGCGAAACAGGGGGAAAAGAGACCCAGTACTTC.

This chain connects TRBV16 to TRBJ1-2; 7 bases line up with TRBD1. The CDR3 sequence is 16 residues long. The J segment lost 0 bases and the V segment lost 1 base, leaving 5 bases of the junction unmatched. In germline, CDR1 is KGHSY, CDR2 FQNENV. CDR3 loop: CASSQYRGQSNYGYTF. The CDR3 DNA reads as TGTGCCAGCAGCCAATACCGGGGACAGTCTAACTATGGCTACACCTTC.

This chain uses TRBV2 with TRBJ2-3; 7 bases fit TRBD1. CDR1 SNHLY and CDR2 FYNNEI come from the germline V gene. The CDR3 covers 15 residues. Trimming took 2 bases from V and 1 from J; bases not matched to a gene: 3. The CDR3 DNA follows: TGTGCCAGCAGTGAACGAGACAGGGGCACAGATACGCAGTATTTT. Encoded protein: CASSERDRGTDTQYF.

This chain connects TRBV7-9 to TRBJ2-1, with unresolved D. CDR1 is SEHNR and CDR2 is FQNEAQ in the germline V gene (reference sequence). This CDR3 contains 12 residues. V was shortened by 11 bases and J by 6 bases, with 14 bases between the two germline ends. The DNA for the CDR3 is TGTGCCGTAGCTAAAGGGCTCAATGAGCAGTTCTTC. Its protein is CAVAKGLNEQFF.

This chain links TRBV6-1 with TRBJ2-2, with 14 positions matching TRBD2. The CDR3 spans 15 residues. CDR1 and CDR2 (germline): MNHNS, SASEGT. V trimming: 6 bases; J trimming: 6 bases; junction bases outside the gene matches: 3. CDR3 sequence (DNA): TGTGCCAGCAGGGAGACTAGCGGGAGGGCCGGGGAGCTGTTTTTT. It specifies CASRETSGRAGELFF.